The rows below give T cell receptor beta chains drawn from one sample of a study of CD8+CD57+ T cells in acquired aplastic anemia. TCRdb re-called the reads through MiXCR, storing one row per CDR3 protein. The data contain around 400,000 distinct CDR3 sequences, 65% to 75% of them seen just once; the ten biggest clones take up 3.5% to 4.5%. Specimen: sorted CD4+, CD8+, or CD8+CD57+ T cells (not recorded which) from PBMCs. Receptors originate from a human donor in good health, serving as a control. CDR3s include the opening cysteine and the closing phenylalanine or tryptophan. A D gene is named only where the DNA matches it firmly. The size of a clone is reported for some rows only, either as once, few or many, or as a class for expanded clones.

D gene	V gene	J gene	clone size	CDR3 DNA	CDR3 protein
TRBD1	TRBV7-9	TRBJ1-5	.	TGTGCCAGCAGCACGAACCCCGGGACAGGCGTTCAGCCCCAGCATTTT	CASSTNPGTGVQPQHF
TRBD2	TRBV10-3	TRBJ2-3	.	TGTGCCATCACCGAGTCGAACGGGGGGAGAGATACGCAGTATTTT	CAITESNGGRDTQYF
.	TRBV18	TRBJ1-2	many	TGTGCCAGCTCTCCCTCGGACAGCCCTAACTATGGCTACACCTTC	CASSPSDSPNYGYTF
TRBD1	TRBV11-1	TRBJ2-5	.	TGTGCCAGCAGCCGCATAACCCACAGGGGGGCAGGGGAGACCCAGTACTTC	CASSRITHRGAGETQYF
.	TRBV12-3/TRBV12-4	TRBJ1-3	once	TGTGCCAGCAGTGATGGGGATACGGGGGCTGGAAACACCATATATTTT	CASSDGDTGAGNTIYF
TRBD1	TRBV5-4	TRBJ2-5	.	TGTGCCAGCGGCTCGGGACAGGGCCCAGAGACCCAGTACTTC	CASGSGQGPETQYF
.	TRBV9	TRBJ1-2	.	TGTGCCAGCAGCACACCGGGAAGGGAACAGATAACGAACTATGGCTACACCTTC	CASSTPGREQITNYGYTF
.	TRBV9	TRBJ1-5	.	TGTGCCAGCAGCCCAAGAGGAACAGTCCAGCCCCATCAGCCCCAGCATTTT	CASSPRGTVQPHQPQHF
TRBD1	TRBV20-1	TRBJ1-5	once	TGCAGTGCAAGGGGCAGGGGGCAAAAACAGCCCCAGCATTTT	CSARGRGQKQPQHF
.	TRBV2	TRBJ1-2	.	TGTGCCAGCACCCTAGCAGGGGAGTATGGCTACACCTTC	CASTLAGEYGYTF
.	TRBV12-3/TRBV12-4	TRBJ2-3	.	TGTGCCAGCAGTGTGTATATCACAGATACGCAGTATTTT	CASSVYITDTQYF